A single sample is the source of the 27 T cell receptor beta chains below, sequenced in a study of blood T cells in healthy people across ages. A sample-barcoded 5' primer and a J-beta primer mix were used in a second PCR of roughly 7 to 11 cycles. From the 5' RACE reads, TCRdb called clonotypes with MiXCR, one entry per CDR3 protein. The sample records about 1,500,000 distinct CDR3 sequences, 28% being singletons. Specimen: blood. These receptors came from a woman between 25 and 40 years old in good health.

The chain uses TRBV19 and TRBJ2-1, with TRBD2 matching over 14 bases. The V segment lost 8 bases and the J segment 3 bases; nucleotides outside the gene matches: 3. Germline CDR1 and CDR2: LNHDA and SQIVND (reference sequence). This CDR3 has 15 amino acids. In nucleotides, the CDR3 is TGTGCCAGTCCTGGGACTAGCGGGGGCTACAATGAGCAGTTCTTC. Amino acids: CASPGTSGGYNEQFF.

This sequence joins TRBV29-1 and TRBJ2-1; 9 nucleotides match TRBD1. This CDR3 comprises 14 residues. Germline CDR1 is SQVTM and CDR2 is ANQGSEA. V was clipped by 6 bases and J by 5 bases; unmatched bases: 8. CDR3 DNA sequence: TGCAGCGTACGCACAGGGGGCGGTCACAATGAGCAGTTCTTC. It is translated as CSVRTGGGHNEQFF.

Details on this clonotype: A much larger clone lies a single base off, so this may be a read error. The V call is TRBV20-1, the J call TRBJ2-1; 9 nucleotides agree with TRBD2. Germline lookup yields CDR1 DFQATT and CDR2 SNEGSKA (reference sequence). Trimming removed 1 base from V and 5 bases from J; junction bases left unmatched: 6. The CDR3 consists of 15 residues. The CDR3 DNA reads TGCAGTGCTAGAGTTCGAGCGGGAGGTAACAATGAGCAGTTCTTC. Translating gives CSARVRAGGNNEQFF.

The chain links TRBV30 to TRBJ1-4; D is uncertain. The CDR3 is made up of 13 amino acids. V was shortened by 3 bases and J by 1 base, with 6 bases between the two germline ends. Per germline, CDR1 GTSNPN and CDR2 SVGIG (reference sequence). In DNA form, the CDR3 reads TGTGCCTGGAGCTTGAGAACTAATGAAAAACTGTTTTTT. It encodes CAWSLRTNEKLFF.

The V gene is TRBV18, the J gene TRBJ2-7, with TRBD2 matching 9 bases. The germline V gene encodes CDR1 KGHSH and CDR2 LQKENI. This CDR3 contains 15 residues. The V segment lost 0 bases and the J segment 3 bases; nucleotides outside the gene matches: 3. CDR3 sequence (DNA): TGTGCCAGCTCACCACCGACGACTAGCGGCTACGAGCAGTACTTC. This encodes CASSPPTTSGYEQYF. Using reference TRBV18 and TRBJ2-7 for the parts outside the CDR3, the full variable domain is NAGVMQNPRHLVRRRGQEARLRCSPMKGHSHVYWYRQLPEEGLKFMVYLQKENIIDESGMPKERFSAEFPKEGPSILRIQQVVRGDSAAYFCASSPPTTSGYEQYFGPGTRLTVT.

The rearrangement joins TRBV24-1 to TRBJ1-1, with D unresolved. This CDR3 region has 13 residues. Looked up from germline, CDR1 is KGHDR and CDR2 is SFDVKD. Trimming left V 5 bases short and J 2 bases short, with 8 bases between. Written as DNA, the CDR3 is TGTGCCACCAGTGGTCTGGATAACACTGAAGCTTTCTTT. Translation: CATSGLDNTEAFF.

Here the CDR3 DNA reads TGTGCCAGCAGCCCCTTCAGGGTTGGAGAGACCCAGTACTTC. Amino acid sequence: CASSPFRVGETQYF. The V call is TRBV7-9, the J call TRBJ2-5, with D perhaps matching TRBD1 (5 bases). CDR1 and CDR2 (germline): SEHNR, FQNEAQ (reference sequence). V gave up 5 bases and J gave up 4 bases, with 14 bases separating them. The CDR3 length is 14 residues.

The rearrangement links TRBV12-3 or TRBV12-4 to TRBJ1-2; D ambiguous. The CDR3 is made up of 12 amino acids. V lost 5 bases and J lost 8, with 12 bases in between. The CDR3 DNA sequence: TGTGCCAGCAGTCCCACGGTGGGGGGCTACACCTTC. Its translation is CASSPTVGGYTF.

For this clonotype: This may be a read error, as it is one base from a much larger clone. Here the CDR3 reads CASSAGQGPCYEQYF. As DNA, the CDR3 is TGCGCCAGCAGCGCGGGACAGGGGCCGTGCTACGAGCAGTACTTC. The chain couples TRBV5-1 to TRBJ2-7; 10 bases align to TRBD1. V shed 4 bases, J shed 3 bases, and the junction held 7 bases outside the gene matches. Germline values: CDR1 SGHRS, CDR2 YFSETQ. The CDR3 is made up of 15 amino acids.

In its sample, this clonotype was seen once. V is TRBV9 and J is TRBJ1-2, with D hard to call. Looked up from germline, CDR1 is SGDLS and CDR2 is YYNGEE. The V gene lost 4 bases and the J gene lost 8 bases, with 21 bases spanning the gap. This CDR3 spans 15 amino acids. The CDR3: CASSTQSTFRSGYTF. Written as DNA, the CDR3 is TGTGCCAGCAGCACACAGTCGACGTTCAGGTCGGGCTACACCTTC.

V is TRBV5-1 and J is TRBJ2-7; TRBD2 matches at 9 bases. CDR1 is SGHRS and CDR2 is YFSETQ in the germline V gene. The CDR3 loop spans 13 amino acids. The J segment lost 9 bases and the V segment lost 4 bases, leaving 8 bases of the junction unmatched. The CDR3: CASSSQRGEAQYF. In DNA, the CDR3 is TGCGCCAGCAGCAGCCAGCGGGGGGAAGCGCAGTACTTC.

The chain uses TRBV6-5 and TRBJ1-2; a weak D match, TRBD1 (5 bases). The CDR3 contains 18 residues. Germline loops: CDR1 MNHEY, CDR2 SVGAGI. The ends were cut back, 2 bases at V and 5 bases at J, with 24 bases in the middle. The chain's CDR3 is CASSYGTPGGVVTYGYTF. The CDR3 nucleotides read TGTGCCAGCAGTTACGGGACCCCGGGAGGGGTTGTAACGTATGGCTACACCTTC.

This sequence joins TRBV9 and TRBJ2-5; 7 bases are shared with TRBD1. The CDR3 runs 15 residues. The germline CDR1 and CDR2 sequences are SGDLS and YYNGEE. J was trimmed by 4 bases and V by 4 bases; bases with no gene match: 10. CDR3 sequence reads: CASSSRGGLTETQYF. Written as DNA, the CDR3 is TGTGCCAGCAGCAGTAGAGGGGGCCTTACAGAGACCCAGTACTTC.

The chain combines TRBV6-1 with TRBJ1-1, with D possibly TRBD1 on 5 matching bases. This CDR3 spans 14 amino acids. Deletions cut 6 bases from V and 4 bases from J, with 15 bases between. Looked up from germline, CDR1 is MNHNS and CDR2 is SASEGT. The CDR3 sequence is CASRLGGATTEAFF. The CDR3 bases are TGTGCCAGCAGGTTGGGTGGGGCGACCACTGAAGCTTTCTTT.

This clonotype was recorded a few times. The chain is built from TRBV5-5 and TRBJ2-5, with TRBD1 matching 7 bases. Germline CDR1 SGHKS, CDR2 YYEKEE (reference sequence). This CDR3 is built from 15 residues. V shed 4 bases, J shed 5 bases, and the junction held 11 bases outside the gene matches. The CDR3 bases are TGTGCCAGCAGCGTGGGGACAGCCCAAGGGGAGACCCAGTACTTC. It codes for CASSVGTAQGETQYF.

Of note for this clonotype: Since a much larger clone is just one base distant, this may be a read error. V usage is TRBV10-3 and J usage is TRBJ1-2; D is unclear. The germline CDR1 and CDR2 sequences are ENHRY and SYGVKD. Trimming pared 4 bases from V and 6 bases from J, leaving 9 bases between. This CDR3 comprises 12 residues. The CDR3 DNA sequence: TGTGCCATCAGTGTATTTGGAGATGGCTACACCTTC. Encoded protein: CAISVFGDGYTF.

This clonotype came up a few times. The CDR3 region is CASSPTDSGYTF. CDR3 bases: TGTGCCAGCAGTCCAACGGACAGCGGCTACACCTTC. The genes are TRBV12-3 or TRBV12-4 and TRBJ1-2; D perhaps matches TRBD1 (6 bases). The CDR3 consists of 12 residues. The V and J ends lost 5 bases and 8 bases respectively, with 12 bases between them.

V usage is TRBV7-9 and J usage is TRBJ1-4, with D tentatively TRBD1 (6 bases). The V gene lost 2 bases and the J gene lost 2 bases, with 12 bases spanning the gap. The CDR3 is 16 amino acids. Per the germline V gene, CDR1 is SEHNR and CDR2 is FQNEAQ (reference sequence). This CDR3 is CASSLLLQGTNEKLFF. CDR3 sequence (DNA): TGTGCCAGCAGCTTATTATTGCAGGGGACTAATGAAAAACTGTTTTTT.

This clonotype has a count of ten or more. The chain is built from TRBV10-3 and TRBJ2-5; 11 bases line up with TRBD2. The junction had 2 bases not matched to a gene; V was cut back by 7 bases and J by 1 base. CDR1 ENHRY and CDR2 SYGVKD come from the germline V gene. The CDR3 sequence is 14 residues long. CDR3 in amino acids: CAIKGLAAQETQYF. CDR3 nucleotides: TGTGCCATCAAGGGACTAGCGGCCCAAGAGACCCAGTACTTC.

This clonotype was found many times. This chain connects TRBV6-5 to TRBJ2-7; 11 nucleotides align to TRBD2. Germline CDR1 is MNHEY and CDR2 is SVGAGI. The V gene end was trimmed by 6 bases and the J gene end by 2 bases; junction bases not matched to a gene: 3. CDR3 length: 14 amino acids. CDR3 bases: TGTGCCAGCAGGGTAGCGGGGGGGACCTACGAGCAGTACTTC. Translation gives CASRVAGGTYEQYF.

In regard to this clonotype: The junction differs from germline at one of its ends, possibly a read error. The rearrangement links TRBV7-2 to TRBJ2-1, with 12 bases fitting TRBD2. Per germline, CDR1 SGHTA and CDR2 FQGNSA. The length of the CDR3 is 16 residues. The CDR3 sequence: CAGSLGSSGGAYEQFF. As DNA, the CDR3 is TGTGCCGGCAGCTTAGGCTCTAGCGGGGGGGCTTATGAGCAGTTCTTC.

The gene calls are TRBV6-1 and TRBJ2-4; possible D gene TRBD2, 5 bases. The CDR3 totals 14 residues. The germline V and J ends were trimmed by 4 bases and 13 bases, with 20 bases remaining between them. Germline V gives CDR1 MNHNS, CDR2 SASEGT. The CDR3 nucleotides are TGTGCCAGCAGTGGGGTAAAGGGCGGAGGAGAGCAGTACTTC. This sequence encodes CASSGVKGGGEQYF.

The rearrangement links TRBV7-8 to TRBJ1-4; maybe TRBD1 (6 bases). Germline CDR1 reads SGHVS; CDR2 reads FQNEAQ. The V and J ends lost 5 bases and 3 bases respectively, with 13 bases between them. This CDR3 spans 15 amino acids. CDR3 region: CASSASRTANEKLFF. Written as DNA, the CDR3 is TGTGCCAGCAGCGCCTCACGGACAGCTAATGAAAAACTGTTTTTT.

Comments on this clonotype: A much more abundant neighbour one base away suggests this may be a read error. V usage is TRBV7-3 and J usage is TRBJ2-3; D is unresolved. This CDR3 is built from 13 residues. Germline lookup yields CDR1 SGHTA and CDR2 FQGTGA. The CDR3 spells CASSFRSTDAQYF. The DNA for the CDR3 is TGTGCCAGCAGCTTTAGGAGCACAGATGCGCAGTATTTT.

The genes are TRBV19 and TRBJ2-3; no clear D gene. The CDR3 consists of 13 residues. Trimming removed 3 bases from V and 8 bases from J, with 12 bases in between. Germline CDR1 is LNHDA and CDR2 is SQIVND (reference sequence). The CDR3 is CASSIQGSSTQYF. For the CDR3, the DNA is TGTGCCAGTAGTATTCAAGGGTCTTCTACGCAGTATTTT.

V usage is TRBV27 and J usage is TRBJ2-5; a possible D gene is TRBD1 (5 bases). This CDR3 is 14 amino acids long. V was pared by 3 bases and J by 3 bases, with 11 bases between. Germline V gene data show CDR1 as MNHEY and CDR2 as SMNVEV (reference sequence). The CDR3 DNA is TGTGCCAGCAGTTTTTCAGGGCAAGAAGAGACCCAGTACTTC. Amino acids: CASSFSGQEETQYF.

This chain joins TRBV5-1 and TRBJ1-1, with a weak D call TRBD1 (5 bases). V was trimmed by 5 bases and J by 7 bases, leaving 18 bases between them. The germline V gene has CDR1 SGHRS and CDR2 YFSETQ. CDR3 length: 14 amino acids. CDR3 nucleotides: TGCGCCAGCAGGGAGGGGCCGGAGGGACGTGAAGCTTTCTTT. Protein product: CASREGPEGREAFF.